This record concerns one T cell receptor beta chain sequence. The sample originates from a study of T cells expressing NK-cell markers. Study-level information: The study sequenced eight donors, seven HCMV-seropositive and one seronegative.

This CDR3 comprises 13 residues. TCRdb reprocessed the 5' RACE reads and reports one entry per CDR3 protein, with no DNA. This sample's table has some 500,000 distinct CDR3 sequences. The sequenced sample was blood T cells: a sorted CD56 or NKG2C T cell subset, CD4+ or CD8+ T cells, or bulk PBMC T cells (not recorded which). J is TRBJ2-7 and V is TRBV12-3 or TRBV12-4; TCRdb outputs TRBD1, but without DNA this stays unchecked. The clonotype comes from a woman aged 50 to 65 in good health. The CDR3 is CASRQGAGYEQYF.